This T cell receptor (beta chain) was documented in a study of identical twins. The length of the CDR3 is 14 residues. Germline V lookup: CDR1 SGHRS, CDR2 YFSETQ. Trimming shortened V by 4 bases and J by 1 base, and 11 bases separated the two germline ends. This clonotype occurred a few times. MiXCR, applied by TCRdb to the 5' RACE reads, yields one record per CDR3 protein. The sample has approximately 890,000 distinct CDR3 sequences; over 9% are singletons. The same data also contributed to another study, on yellow fever vaccine responses in identical twins.

Sequencing input: PBMCs. The receptor was isolated from a young woman in good health. The J gene is TRBJ1-1, the V gene TRBV5-1; no reliable D call. Here the CDR3 reads CASSPYLKNTEAFF. In nucleotides, the CDR3 is TGCGCCAGCAGCCCCTACTTGAAGAACACTGAAGCTTTCTTT.